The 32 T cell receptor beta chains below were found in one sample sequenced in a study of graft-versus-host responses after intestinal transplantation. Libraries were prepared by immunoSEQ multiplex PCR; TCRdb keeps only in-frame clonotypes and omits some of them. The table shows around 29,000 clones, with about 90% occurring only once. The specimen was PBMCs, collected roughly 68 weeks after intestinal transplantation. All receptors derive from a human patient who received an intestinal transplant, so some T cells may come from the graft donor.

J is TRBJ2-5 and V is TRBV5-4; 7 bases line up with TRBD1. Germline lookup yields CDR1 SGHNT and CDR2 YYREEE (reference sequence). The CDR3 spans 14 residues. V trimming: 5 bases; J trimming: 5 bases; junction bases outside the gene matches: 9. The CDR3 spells CASRQRQGGETQYF. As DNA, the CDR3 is TGTGCCAGCAGACAAAGACAGGGCGGTGAGACCCAGTACTTC.

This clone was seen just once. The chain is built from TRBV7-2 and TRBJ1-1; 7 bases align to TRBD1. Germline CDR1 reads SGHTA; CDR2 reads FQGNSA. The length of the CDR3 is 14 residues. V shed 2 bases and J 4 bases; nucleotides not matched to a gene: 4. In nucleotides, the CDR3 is TGTGCCAGCAGCTTACACAGGGGAGTCACTGAAGCTTTCTTT. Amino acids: CASSLHRGVTEAFF.

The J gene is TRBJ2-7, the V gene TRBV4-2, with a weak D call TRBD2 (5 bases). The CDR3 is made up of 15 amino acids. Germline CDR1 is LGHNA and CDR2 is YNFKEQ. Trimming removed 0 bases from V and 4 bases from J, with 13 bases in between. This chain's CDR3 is CASSQEGSARYEQYF. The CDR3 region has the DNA TGTGCCAGCAGCCAAGAAGGTAGCGCGAGGTACGAGCAGTACTTC.

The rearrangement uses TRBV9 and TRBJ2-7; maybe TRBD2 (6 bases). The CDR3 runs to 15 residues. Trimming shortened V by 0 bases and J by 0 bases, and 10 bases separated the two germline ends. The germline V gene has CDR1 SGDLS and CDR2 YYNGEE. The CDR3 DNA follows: TGTGCCAGCAGCGTAGGGGCGGGGATCTCCTACGAGCAGTACTTC. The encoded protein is CASSVGAGISYEQYF.

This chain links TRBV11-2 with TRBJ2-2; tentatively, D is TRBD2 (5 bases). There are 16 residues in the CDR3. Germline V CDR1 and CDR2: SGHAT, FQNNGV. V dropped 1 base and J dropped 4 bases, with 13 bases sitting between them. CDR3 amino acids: CASSLVVGLTTGELFF. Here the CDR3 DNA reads TGTGCCAGCAGCTTAGTGGTTGGACTCACCACCGGGGAGCTGTTTTTT.

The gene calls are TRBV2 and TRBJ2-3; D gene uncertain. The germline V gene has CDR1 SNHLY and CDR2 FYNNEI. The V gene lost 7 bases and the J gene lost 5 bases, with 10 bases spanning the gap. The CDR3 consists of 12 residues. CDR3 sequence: CASKATGDTQYF. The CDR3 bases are TGTGCCAGCAAGGCAACGGGAGATACGCAGTATTTT.

In DNA, the CDR3 is TGTGCCAGCAGTGAATGGGCCACCGAGCAGTACTTC. This encodes CASSEWATEQYF. The chain couples TRBV6-5 to TRBJ2-7; D gene ambiguous. The length of the CDR3 is 12 residues. V dropped 5 bases and J dropped 6 bases, with 11 bases sitting between them. CDR1 and CDR2 (germline): MNHEY, SVGAGI.

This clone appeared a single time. The CDR3 here is CASSLGSGRGGYTF. The CDR3 bases are TGCGCCAGCAGCTTGGGATCGGGGCGAGGAGGCTACACCTTC. The chain recombines TRBV5-1 with TRBJ1-2, with D possibly matching TRBD1 (5 bases). This CDR3 has 14 amino acids. V dropped 0 bases and J dropped 8 bases, with 14 bases sitting between them. Germline CDR1 SGHRS, CDR2 YFSETQ.

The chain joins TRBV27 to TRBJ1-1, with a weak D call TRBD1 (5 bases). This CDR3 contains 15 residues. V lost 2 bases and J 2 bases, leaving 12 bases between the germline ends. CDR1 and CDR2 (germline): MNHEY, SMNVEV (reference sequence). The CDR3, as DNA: TGTGCCAGCAGTTTAGGGGGACGGCTAAACACTGAAGCTTTCTTT. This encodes CASSLGGRLNTEAFF.

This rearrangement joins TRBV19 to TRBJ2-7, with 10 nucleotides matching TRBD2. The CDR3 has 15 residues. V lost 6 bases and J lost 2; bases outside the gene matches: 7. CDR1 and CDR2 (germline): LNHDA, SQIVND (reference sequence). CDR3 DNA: TGTGCCAGTAGGACAAGAGCGGGAGGGACCTACGAGCAGTACTTC. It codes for CASRTRAGGTYEQYF.

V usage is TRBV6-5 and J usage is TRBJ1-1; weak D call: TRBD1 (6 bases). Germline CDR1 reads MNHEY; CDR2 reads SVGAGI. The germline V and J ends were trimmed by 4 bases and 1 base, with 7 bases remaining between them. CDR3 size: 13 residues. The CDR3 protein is CASSWTENTEAFF. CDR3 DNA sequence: TGTGCCAGCAGTTGGACAGAGAACACTGAAGCTTTCTTT.

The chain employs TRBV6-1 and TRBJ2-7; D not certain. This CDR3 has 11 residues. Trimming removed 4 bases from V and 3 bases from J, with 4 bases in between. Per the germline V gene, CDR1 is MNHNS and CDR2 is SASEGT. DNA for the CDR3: TGTGCCAGCAGTGGGGTCTACGAGCAGTACTTC. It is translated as CASSGVYEQYF.

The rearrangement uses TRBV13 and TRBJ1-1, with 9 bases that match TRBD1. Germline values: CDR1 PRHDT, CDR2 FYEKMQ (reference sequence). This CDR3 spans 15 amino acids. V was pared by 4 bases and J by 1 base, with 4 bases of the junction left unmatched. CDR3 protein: CASSSHRGQNTEAFF. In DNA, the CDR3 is TGTGCCAGCAGCTCCCACAGGGGGCAGAACACTGAAGCTTTCTTT.

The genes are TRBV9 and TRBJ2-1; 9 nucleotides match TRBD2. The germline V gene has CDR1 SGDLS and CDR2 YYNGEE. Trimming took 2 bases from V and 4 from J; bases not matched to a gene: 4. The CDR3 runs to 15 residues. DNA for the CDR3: TGTGCCAGCAGCGTTGGGACTAGCTCGTACAATGAGCAGTTCTTC. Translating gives CASSVGTSSYNEQFF. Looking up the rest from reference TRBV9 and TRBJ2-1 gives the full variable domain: DSGVTQTPKHLITATGQRVTLRCSPRSGDLSVYWYQQSLDQGLQFLIQYYNGEERAKGNILERFSAQQFPDLHSELNLSSLELGDSALYFCASSVGTSSYNEQFFGPGTRLTVL.

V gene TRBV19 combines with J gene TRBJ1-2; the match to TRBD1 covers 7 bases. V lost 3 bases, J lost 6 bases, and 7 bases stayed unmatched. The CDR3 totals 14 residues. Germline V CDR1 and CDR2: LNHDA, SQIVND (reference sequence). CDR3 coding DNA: TGTGCCAGTAGTATGAGAGGGGGCGCGGATGGCTACACCTTC. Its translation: CASSMRGGADGYTF.

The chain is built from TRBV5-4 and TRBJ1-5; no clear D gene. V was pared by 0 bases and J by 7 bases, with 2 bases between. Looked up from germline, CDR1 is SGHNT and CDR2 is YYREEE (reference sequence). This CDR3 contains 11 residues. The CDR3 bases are TGTGCCAGCAGCTTGGGACAGCCCCAGCATTTT. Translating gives CASSLGQPQHF.

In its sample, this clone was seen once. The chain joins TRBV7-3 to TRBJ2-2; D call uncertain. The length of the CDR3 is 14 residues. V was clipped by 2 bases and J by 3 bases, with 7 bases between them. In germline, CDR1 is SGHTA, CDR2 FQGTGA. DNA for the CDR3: TGTGCCAGCAGCTTAGGAGCGTACACCGGGGAGCTGTTTTTT. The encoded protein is CASSLGAYTGELFF. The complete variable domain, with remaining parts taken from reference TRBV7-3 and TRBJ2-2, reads GAGVSQTPSNKVTEKGKYVELRCDPISGHTALYWYRQSLGQGPEFLIYFQGTGAADDSGLPNDRFFAVRPEGSVSTLKIQRTERGDSAVYLCASSLGAYTGELFFGEGSRLTVL.

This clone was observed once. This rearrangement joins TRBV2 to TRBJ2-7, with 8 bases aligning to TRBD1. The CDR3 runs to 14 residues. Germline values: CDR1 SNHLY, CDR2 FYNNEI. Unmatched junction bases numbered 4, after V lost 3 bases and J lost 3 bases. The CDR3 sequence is CASSDQGARYEQYF. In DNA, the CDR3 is TGTGCCAGCAGTGACCAGGGGGCTCGCTACGAGCAGTACTTC.

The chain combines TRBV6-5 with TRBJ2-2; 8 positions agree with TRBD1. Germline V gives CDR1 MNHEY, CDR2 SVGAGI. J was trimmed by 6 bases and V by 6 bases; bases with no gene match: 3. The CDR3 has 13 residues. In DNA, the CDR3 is TGTGCCAGCAGGAAACAGGGGGCCGGGGAGCTGTTTTTT. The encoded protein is CASRKQGAGELFF.

The CDR3 protein is CASSTGWDTEAFF. The CDR3 DNA is TGTGCCAGCAGCACAGGGTGGGACACTGAAGCTTTCTTT. The rearrangement joins TRBV6-6 to TRBJ1-1, with D perhaps TRBD1 (6 bases). Germline CDR1 reads MNHNY; CDR2 reads SVGAGI (reference sequence). V gave up 6 bases and J gave up 3 bases, with 11 bases separating them. CDR3 length: 13 residues.

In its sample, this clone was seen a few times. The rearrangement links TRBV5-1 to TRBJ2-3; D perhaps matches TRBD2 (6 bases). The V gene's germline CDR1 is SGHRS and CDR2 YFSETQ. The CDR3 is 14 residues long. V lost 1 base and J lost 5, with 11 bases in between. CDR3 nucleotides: TGCGCCAGCAGCTTGAGACTAGTTGTAGATACGCAGTATTTT. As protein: CASSLRLVVDTQYF. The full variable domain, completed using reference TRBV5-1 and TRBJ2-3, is KAGVTQTPRYLIKTRGQQVTLSCSPISGHRSVSWYQQTPGQGLQFLFEYFSETQRNKGNFPGRFSGRQFSNSRSEMNVSTLELGDSALYLCASSLRLVVDTQYFGPGTRLTVL.

The CDR3 spells CAWSEDAGEETQYF. The DNA for the CDR3 is TGTGCCTGGAGCGAAGACGCGGGGGAAGAGACCCAGTACTTC. The chain joins TRBV30 to TRBJ2-5, with 7 positions matching TRBD2. There are 14 residues in the CDR3. CDR1 is GTSNPN and CDR2 is SVGIG in the germline V gene (reference sequence). Trimming cost V 3 bases and J 3 bases; bases outside gene matches: 7.

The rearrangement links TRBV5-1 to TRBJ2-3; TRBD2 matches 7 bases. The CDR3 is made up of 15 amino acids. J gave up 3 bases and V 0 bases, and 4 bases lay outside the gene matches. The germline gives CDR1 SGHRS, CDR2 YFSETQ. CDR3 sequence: CASSLVAGETDTQYF. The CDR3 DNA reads TGCGCCAGCAGCTTGGTGGCGGGAGAAACAGATACGCAGTATTTT.

CDR3 bases: TGTGCCAGCAGTAACCGGGACACCCGCCCAGATACGCAGTATTTT. Its translation is CASSNRDTRPDTQYF. The chain recombines TRBV28 with TRBJ2-3, with D tentatively TRBD1 (6 bases). Germline lookup yields CDR1 MDHEN and CDR2 SYDVKM. There are 15 residues in the CDR3. The V and J ends lost 5 bases and 4 bases respectively, with 16 bases between them.

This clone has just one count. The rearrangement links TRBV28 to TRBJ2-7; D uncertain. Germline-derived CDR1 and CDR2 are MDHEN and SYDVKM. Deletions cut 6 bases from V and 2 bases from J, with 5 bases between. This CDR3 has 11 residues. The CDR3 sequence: CASSPAYEQYF. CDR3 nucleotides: TGTGCCAGCAGCCCGGCCTACGAGCAGTACTTC.

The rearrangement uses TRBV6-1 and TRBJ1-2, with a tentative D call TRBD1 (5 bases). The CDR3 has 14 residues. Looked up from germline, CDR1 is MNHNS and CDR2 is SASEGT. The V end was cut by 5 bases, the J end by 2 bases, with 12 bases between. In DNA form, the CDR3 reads TGTGCCAGCAGTTTCCCGGGGCGAAACTATGGCTACACCTTC. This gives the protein CASSFPGRNYGYTF.

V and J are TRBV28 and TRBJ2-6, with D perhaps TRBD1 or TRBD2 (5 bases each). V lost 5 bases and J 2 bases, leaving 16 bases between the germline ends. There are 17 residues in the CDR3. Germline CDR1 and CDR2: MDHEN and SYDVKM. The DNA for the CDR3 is TGTGCCAGCAGTACGGGGACGGATCTGACTGGGGCCAACGTCCTGACTTTC. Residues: CASSTGTDLTGANVLTF.

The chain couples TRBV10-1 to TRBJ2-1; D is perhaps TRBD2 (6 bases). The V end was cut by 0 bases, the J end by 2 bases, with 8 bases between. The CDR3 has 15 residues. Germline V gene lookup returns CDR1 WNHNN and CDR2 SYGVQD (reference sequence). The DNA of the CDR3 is TGCGCCAGCAGTGAGTCTAGCGGCACCTACAATGAGCAGTTCTTC. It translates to CASSESSGTYNEQFF.

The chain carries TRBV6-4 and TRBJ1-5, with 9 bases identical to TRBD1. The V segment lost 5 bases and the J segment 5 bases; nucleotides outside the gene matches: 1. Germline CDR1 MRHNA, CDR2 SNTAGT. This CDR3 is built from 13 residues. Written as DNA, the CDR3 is TGTGCCAGCAGTCGGACAGGGGATCAGCCCCAGCATTTT. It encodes CASSRTGDQPQHF.

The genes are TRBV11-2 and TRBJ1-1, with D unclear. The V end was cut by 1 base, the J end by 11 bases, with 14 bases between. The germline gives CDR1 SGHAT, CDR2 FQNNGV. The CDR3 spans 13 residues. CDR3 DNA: TGTGCCAGCAGCTTAGTTCTGGAGTCCCGCGCTTTCTTT. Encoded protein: CASSLVLESRAFF.

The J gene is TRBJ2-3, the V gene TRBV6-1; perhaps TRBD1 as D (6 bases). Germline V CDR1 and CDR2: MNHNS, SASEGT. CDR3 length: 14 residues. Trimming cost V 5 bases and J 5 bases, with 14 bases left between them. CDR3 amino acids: CASSSGQTLDTQYF. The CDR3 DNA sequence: TGTGCCAGCAGTTCCGGACAGACCTTAGATACGCAGTATTTT.

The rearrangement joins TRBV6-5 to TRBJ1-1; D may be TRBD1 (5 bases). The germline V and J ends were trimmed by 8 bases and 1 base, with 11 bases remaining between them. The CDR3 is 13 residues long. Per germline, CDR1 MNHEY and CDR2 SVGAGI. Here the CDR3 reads CASGLGGNTEAFF. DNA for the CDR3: TGTGCCAGCGGCCTTGGGGGGAACACTGAAGCTTTCTTT.